What follows describes a single TCR beta chain. The CDR3 has 12 amino acids. Germline CDR1 SGHVS, CDR2 FNYEAQ. Trimming pared 4 bases from V and 6 bases from J, leaving 10 bases between. The source of the sample is a study of cytomegalovirus exposure and HLA in healthy donors. PCR employed 60 Vbeta and 13 Jbeta primers. The repertoire was sequenced with immunoSEQ multiplex PCR; TCRdb's copy has only in-frame clones and lacks some. This sample has some 150,000 clones, with around three quarters found just once. This chain joins TRBV7-6 and TRBJ2-7, with a weak D call TRBD1 (6 bases). The sample was PBMCs. The TCR comes from a woman between 35 and 50 years old in good health and CMV-seropositive. This CDR3 reads CASSSSRGEQYF. The CDR3 DNA reads as TGTGCCAGCAGCTCCTCCAGGGGCGAGCAGTACTTC.